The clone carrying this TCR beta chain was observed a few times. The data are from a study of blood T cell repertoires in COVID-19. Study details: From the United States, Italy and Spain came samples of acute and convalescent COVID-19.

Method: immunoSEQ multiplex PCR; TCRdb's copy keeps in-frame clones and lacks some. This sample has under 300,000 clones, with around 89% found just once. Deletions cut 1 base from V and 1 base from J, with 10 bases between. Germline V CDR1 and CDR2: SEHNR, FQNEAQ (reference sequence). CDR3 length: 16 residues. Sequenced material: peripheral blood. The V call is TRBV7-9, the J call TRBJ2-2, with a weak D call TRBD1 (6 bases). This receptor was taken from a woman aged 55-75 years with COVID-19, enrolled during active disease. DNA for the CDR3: TGTGCCAGCAGCTTAGGACAGGTGCAGAACACCGGGGAGCTGTTTTTT. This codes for CASSLGQVQNTGELFF.